This T cell receptor beta chain was recovered during a study of shared clonotypes between healthy human individuals. This table comes from immunoSEQ multiplex PCR, and its TCRdb copy is limited to in-frame clones, with some not included. Among some 580,000 clones listed, roughly 98% were seen once. Trimming took 0 bases from V and 7 from J, leaving 8 bases between them. Germline CDR1 is SGHTS and CDR2 is YDEGEE. CDR3 length equals 13 residues. Naive CD8 populations comprised CD45RO-negative cells positively selected for CCR7, excluding terminally differentiated effector memory CD45RA+ cells. This clonotype originated in a man aged 25 to 40 in good health. This chain links TRBV5-8 with TRBJ1-5; D call uncertain. What was sequenced was naive CD8+ T cells sorted from blood. The CDR3 here is CASSLATWQPQHF. CDR3 nucleotide sequence: TGTGCCAGCAGCTTGGCCACATGGCAGCCCCAGCATTTT.